Listed here are 2 T cell receptor beta chains from one sample, sequenced in a study of cytomegalovirus exposure and HLA in healthy donors. The table came from immunoSEQ multiplex PCR; TCRdb's copy has only in-frame clones and leaves some out. The data show approximately 220,000 clones, 80% to 90% seen once. The sequenced sample was PBMCs. The receptors were gathered from a man aged 18 to 35 in good health and CMV-seronegative.

The rearrangement uses TRBV2 and TRBJ2-1, with 10 bases that match TRBD1. Trimming cost V 7 bases and J 4 bases; bases outside gene matches: 7. The germline CDR1 and CDR2 sequences are SNHLY and FYNNEI. The CDR3 has 15 amino acids. Here the CDR3 DNA reads TGTGCCAGCAAGGTATGGGACAGGGGTTACAATGAGCAGTTCTTC. It translates to CASKVWDRGYNEQFF.

Worth noting for this clone: This CDR3 is also generated by other DNA sequences in the sample. This chain joins TRBV9 and TRBJ2-3, with 9 bases aligning to TRBD2. The germline gives CDR1 SGDLS, CDR2 YYNGEE. CDR3 length equals 15 residues. The V and J ends lost 2 bases and 2 bases, in that order; junction bases with no gene match: 3. DNA of the CDR3: TGTGCCAGCAGCGTGGGGACTAGCTCCACAGATACGCAGTATTTT. It codes for CASSVGTSSTDTQYF.